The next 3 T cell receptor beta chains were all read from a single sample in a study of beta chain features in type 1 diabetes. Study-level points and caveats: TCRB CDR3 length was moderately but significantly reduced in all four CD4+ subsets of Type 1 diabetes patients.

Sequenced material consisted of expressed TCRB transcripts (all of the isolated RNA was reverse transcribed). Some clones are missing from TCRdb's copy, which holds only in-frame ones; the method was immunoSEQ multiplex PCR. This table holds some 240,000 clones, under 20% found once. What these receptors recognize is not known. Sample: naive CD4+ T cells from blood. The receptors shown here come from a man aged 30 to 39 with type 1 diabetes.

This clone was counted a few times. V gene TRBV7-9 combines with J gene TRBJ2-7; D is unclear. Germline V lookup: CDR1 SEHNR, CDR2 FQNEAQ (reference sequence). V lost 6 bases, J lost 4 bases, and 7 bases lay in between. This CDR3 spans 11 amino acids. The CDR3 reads CASSSLYEQYF. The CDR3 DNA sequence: TGTGCCAGCAGTTCCCTTTACGAGCAGTACTTC.

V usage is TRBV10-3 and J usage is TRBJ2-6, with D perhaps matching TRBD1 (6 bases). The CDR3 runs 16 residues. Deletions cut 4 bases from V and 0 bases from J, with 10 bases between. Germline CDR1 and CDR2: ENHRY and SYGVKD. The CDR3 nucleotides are TGTGCCATCAGTGGCGGACAGCTCTCTGGGGCCAACGTCCTGACTTTC. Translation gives CAISGGQLSGANVLTF.

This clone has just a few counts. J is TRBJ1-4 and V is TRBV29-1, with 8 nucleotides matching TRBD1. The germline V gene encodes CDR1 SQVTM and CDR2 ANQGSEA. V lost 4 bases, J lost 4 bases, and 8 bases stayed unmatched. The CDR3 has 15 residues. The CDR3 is CSVGARTGSNEKLFF. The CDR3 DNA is TGCAGCGTTGGGGCCCGGACAGGGAGTAATGAAAAACTGTTTTTT.